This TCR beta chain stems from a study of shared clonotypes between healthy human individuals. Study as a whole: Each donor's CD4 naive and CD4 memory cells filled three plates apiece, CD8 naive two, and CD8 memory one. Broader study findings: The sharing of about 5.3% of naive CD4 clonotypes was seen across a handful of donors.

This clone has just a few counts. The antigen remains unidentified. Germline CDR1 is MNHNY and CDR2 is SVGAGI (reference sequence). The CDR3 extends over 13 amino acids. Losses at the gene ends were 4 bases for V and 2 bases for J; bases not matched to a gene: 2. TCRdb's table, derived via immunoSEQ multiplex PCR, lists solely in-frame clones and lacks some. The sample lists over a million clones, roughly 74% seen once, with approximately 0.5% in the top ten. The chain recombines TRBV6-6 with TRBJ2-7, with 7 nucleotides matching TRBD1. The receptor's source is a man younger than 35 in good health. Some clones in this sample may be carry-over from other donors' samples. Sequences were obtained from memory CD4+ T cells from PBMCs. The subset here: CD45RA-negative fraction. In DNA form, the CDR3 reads TGTGCCAGCAGTTTGACAGGGCCCTACGAGCAGTACTTC. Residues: CASSLTGPYEQYF.